This entry is about one T cell receptor (beta chain). Per the original methods: Researchers report that nucleated cell counts were estimated from reference gene primer amplification. Method: immunoSEQ multiplex PCR; TCRdb's copy keeps in-frame clones and lacks some. The D gene and trimming were derived from the DNA, and the V and J assignments and clone size from that table. The sample comprises about 100,000 clones, 85% of which are singletons, and more than 1.5% rests with the top ten. The source of the sample is a study of blood T cell repertoires in COVID-19. Study-wide background: Both acute and convalescent COVID-19 samples were obtained from the United States, Italy and Spain. From T cells, B-cell-depleted T cells, or PBMCs came the material, which was cDNA or gDNA.

CDR3 length equals 14 residues. The junction had 2 bases not matched to a gene; V was cut back by 6 bases and J by 1 base. Germline V gives CDR1 MDHEN, CDR2 SYDVKM. Source material: peripheral blood. This receptor was taken from a woman aged 70-85 years with active or convalescent COVID-19. This chain connects TRBV28 to TRBJ1-5; 8 positions agree with TRBD1. In nucleotides, the CDR3 is TGTGCCAGCAGCCGGACAGGGAGCAATCAGCCCCAGCATTTT. It is translated as CASSRTGSNQPQHF.